The 30 T cell receptor beta chains below were found in one sample sequenced in a study of post-analysis software for immune sequencing data. Findings and limits, study-wide: Among 5 or 6 TRBV segments more frequent in patients than controls were TRBV5-6, TRBV5-1 and TRBV20-1.

Which antigens these TCRs recognize remains unknown. Unique-molecular-identifier-tagged TCR beta cDNA libraries were used. In TCRdb, the PCR reads were re-called with MiXCR into one record per CDR3 protein. In the table there are a few hundred thousand distinct CDR3 sequences, about 40% of which are singletons. Sequencing was done on a sample of blood. The receptor set was obtained from a girl aged 2 to 10 with multiple sclerosis.

V is TRBV20-1 and J is TRBJ1-5, with 7 bases aligning to TRBD1. The CDR3 has 15 amino acids. J lost 0 bases, V lost 3 bases, and 5 bases had no gene match. Germline CDR1 reads DFQATT; CDR2 reads SNEGSKA (reference sequence). In DNA, the CDR3 is TGCAGTGCTAGGCCGACAGGGATTAGCAATCAGCCCCAGCATTTT. Residues: CSARPTGISNQPQHF.

This rearrangement joins TRBV5-6 to TRBJ2-7, with D possibly TRBD1 on 6 matching bases. With 4 bases removed from V and 4 bases from J, the gap between germline ends came to 21 bases. This CDR3 contains 16 residues. Germline V gene data show CDR1 as SGHDT and CDR2 as YYEEEE. The chain's CDR3 is CASSLGNYGTNYEQYF. The CDR3 nucleotides are TGTGCCAGCAGCCTTGGAAACTACGGGACAAATTACGAGCAGTACTTC.

Only a few counts were recorded for this clonotype. V and J are TRBV20-1 and TRBJ2-1; 8 bases line up with TRBD2. Germline assignment: CDR1 DFQATT and CDR2 SNEGSKA (reference sequence). This CDR3 is 14 amino acids long. V was pared by 6 bases and J by 2 bases, with 6 bases of the junction left unmatched. As DNA, the CDR3 is TGCAGTGCCGGGAGGGCCTTCCCCTACAATGAGCAGTTCTTC. Its protein product is CSAGRAFPYNEQFF.

A remark on this clonotype: One junction end does not reproduce the germline sequence, and a read error may be involved. The chain carries TRBV29-1 and TRBJ2-7; a possible D gene is TRBD2 (6 bases). CDR1 is SQVTM and CDR2 is ANQGSEA in the germline V gene. The CDR3 sequence is 15 residues long. The CDR3 DNA reads as TGCAGCTTCGAGCCCGGGACTTTGGGGTCCTATGAGCAGTACTTC. It yields the protein CSFEPGTLGSYEQYF.

This clonotype was counted only a few times. The chain joins TRBV10-3 to TRBJ2-7; D perhaps matches TRBD1 (6 bases). Germline-derived CDR1 and CDR2 are ENHRY and SYGVKD. The CDR3 runs to 18 residues. Between the trimmed V and J ends, which lost 2 bases and 2 bases, there was a span of 22 bases. CDR3 DNA sequence: TGTGCCATCAGTGAGCCCAAATACCTAAGACAGGCCACCTACGAGCAGTACTTC. Translation gives CAISEPKYLRQATYEQYF.

This clonotype was seen more than once but under ten times. The chain carries TRBV4-1 and TRBJ2-3; D is ambiguous. CDR1 and CDR2 (germline): MGHRA, YSYEKL. V was cut by 0 bases and J by 5 bases, with 15 bases left in between. The CDR3 contains 16 residues. The CDR3 region is CASSQDTLLLKDTQYF. CDR3 nucleotides: TGCGCCAGCAGCCAAGATACTCTCCTCTTAAAAGATACGCAGTATTTT.

The chain recombines TRBV28 with TRBJ2-3; 11 nucleotides align to TRBD2. Germline loops: CDR1 MDHEN, CDR2 SYDVKM. The CDR3 is 15 residues long. Unmatched junction bases numbered 4, after V lost 5 bases and J lost 3 bases. For the CDR3, the DNA is TGTGCCAGCAGTATTCTAGCGGGAGGTACAGATACGCAGTATTTT. Protein: CASSILAGGTDTQYF.

The V and J genes are TRBV6-2 or TRBV6-3 and TRBJ1-1, with D possibly being TRBD1 (6 bases). CDR1 is MNHEY, CDR2 SVGEGT, per germline. The CDR3 is made up of 14 amino acids. V was clipped by 6 bases and J by 6 bases, with 17 bases between them. The CDR3 sequence is CASRSLWDISEAFF. Here the CDR3 DNA reads TGTGCCAGCAGGTCCCTCTGGGACATCTCTGAAGCTTTCTTT.

This rearrangement joins TRBV20-1 to TRBJ2-5; D is possibly TRBD2 (6 bases). The J call may be faulty, since TRBJ2-7 better matches the DNA end. This CDR3 is 14 amino acids long. Germline values: CDR1 DFQATT, CDR2 SNEGSKA (reference sequence). The chain's CDR3 is CSASTGGGGSEQYF. The DNA for the CDR3 is TGCAGTGCTAGTACCGGGGGTGGTGGTTCCGAGCAGTACTTC.

This chain joins TRBV20-1 and TRBJ2-3; TRBD2 might be the D (5 bases). Germline V gene sequence: CDR1 DFQATT, CDR2 SNEGSKA (reference sequence). CDR3 length: 13 residues. Between the trimmed V and J ends, which lost 0 bases and 4 bases, there was a span of 8 bases. The CDR3 sequence is CSARERVPDTQYF. DNA for the CDR3: TGCAGTGCTAGAGAGCGGGTTCCAGATACGCAGTATTTT.

This clonotype has ten or more counts. V usage is TRBV20-1 and J usage is TRBJ1-2; D is unclear. Germline values: CDR1 DFQATT, CDR2 SNEGSKA (reference sequence). Trimming stripped 5 bases from V and 5 bases from J, with 3 bases between. This CDR3 has 9 residues. CDR3 loop: CSAGYGYTF. The CDR3 DNA sequence: TGCAGTGCTGGGTATGGCTACACCTTC.

This sequence joins TRBV9 and TRBJ2-7; the match to TRBD2 covers 8 bases. The tail of the sequence fits TRBJ2-5 better, so the J call may be wrong. CDR3 size: 17 residues. Germline V gene lookup returns CDR1 SGDLS and CDR2 YYNGEE. Here the CDR3 DNA reads TGTGCCAGCAGCGTAGCTTTAAGCGGGAGAGGTCAAGAGACCCAGTACTTC. This gives the protein CASSVALSGRGQETQYF.

The sample holds a few counts of this clonotype. V and J are TRBV28 and TRBJ2-6, with D unresolved. Looked up from germline, CDR1 is MDHEN and CDR2 is SYDVKM. The CDR3 has 17 residues. V lost 2 bases, J lost 0 bases, and 11 bases lay in between. CDR3 region: CASSLGSSLSGANVLTF. Here the CDR3 DNA reads TGTGCCAGCAGTTTAGGAAGCTCTCTCTCTGGGGCCAACGTCCTGACTTTC.

This chain uses TRBV20-1 with TRBJ2-5, with D possibly matching TRBD1 (6 bases). The V end was cut by 6 bases, the J end by 4 bases, with 15 bases between. CDR1 is DFQATT and CDR2 is SNEGSKA in the germline V gene (reference sequence). The CDR3 has 13 amino acids. Here the CDR3 reads CSATRTVRETQYF. The CDR3 region has the DNA TGCAGTGCGACACGGACAGTACGAGAGACCCAGTACTTC.

This chain joins TRBV20-1 and TRBJ2-3, with TRBD1 as a possible D gene (6 bases). Germline CDR1 DFQATT, CDR2 SNEGSKA (reference sequence). V dropped 1 base and J dropped 6 bases, with 11 bases sitting between them. The CDR3 runs to 13 residues. The CDR3 region has the DNA TGCAGTGCTAGAGCAGGGGCATGGGATACGCAGTATTTT. Translating gives CSARAGAWDTQYF.

A few counts support this clonotype. This sequence joins TRBV7-6 and TRBJ1-1; TRBD1 matches at 9 bases. With V trimmed by 2 bases and J by 4 bases, 5 bases remained unmatched. The CDR3 is 15 amino acids. Germline values: CDR1 SGHVS, CDR2 FNYEAQ. CDR3 coding DNA: TGTGCCAGCAGCTTAACTCCGGGACAGGGCACTGAAGCTTTCTTT. Residues: CASSLTPGQGTEAFF. The variable domain in full, completed from reference TRBV7-6 and TRBJ1-1, reads GAGVSQSPRYKVTKRGQDVALRCDPISGHVSLYWYRQALGQGPEFLTYFNYEAQQDKSGLPNDRFSAERPEGSISTLTIQRTEQRDSAMYRCASSLTPGQGTEAFFGQGTRLTVV.

A few counts support this clonotype. The CDR3 region has the DNA TGTGCCAGCAGCCCCCCGGGCTTCCCAGATACGCAGTATTTT. It yields the protein CASSPPGFPDTQYF. J is TRBJ2-3 and V is TRBV11-2; D ambiguous. Germline V lookup: CDR1 SGHAT, CDR2 FQNNGV. This CDR3 contains 14 residues. The V end lost 5 bases, the J end lost 4 bases, and 13 bases lay between the germline ends. Full variable domain (remainder filled in from reference TRBV11-2 and TRBJ2-3): EAGVAQSPRYKIIEKRQSVAFWCNPISGHATLYWYQQILGQGPKLLIQFQNNGVVDDSQLPKDRFSAERLKGVDSTLKIQPAKLEDSAVYLCASSPPGFPDTQYFGPGTRLTVL.

V gene TRBV27 combines with J gene TRBJ1-5; weak D call: TRBD1 (5 bases). V lost 3 bases and J 4 bases, leaving 13 bases between the germline ends. This CDR3 is 15 amino acids long. CDR1 is MNHEY, CDR2 SMNVEV, per germline (reference sequence). The CDR3 is CASSLGTATNQPQHF. The CDR3 DNA sequence: TGTGCCAGCAGTTTGGGGACGGCGACGAATCAGCCCCAGCATTTT.

This clonotype was seen more than once but under ten times. This chain connects TRBV20-1 to TRBJ1-2; D uncertain. CDR1 is DFQATT and CDR2 is SNEGSKA in the germline V gene (reference sequence). The CDR3 consists of 11 residues. The CDR3 reads CRKPPEGGYTF. CDR3 bases: TGCAGAAAACCACCAGAAGGGGGCTACACCTTC.

The CDR3 reads CARDPGRFTDTQYF. In DNA form, the CDR3 reads TGTGCCAGGGACCCGGGGCGCTTCACAGATACGCAGTATTTT. The genes are TRBV25-1 and TRBJ2-3, with D perhaps assigned TRBD1 or TRBD2 (5 bases each). Trimming shortened V by 9 bases and J by 2 bases, and 15 bases separated the two germline ends. There are 14 residues in the CDR3. The germline V gene encodes CDR1 MGHDK and CDR2 SYGVNS.

The CDR3 nucleotides are TGCGCCAGCAGCTTTGCGGGGGGAAGTCAGCCCCAGCATTTT. Amino acid sequence: CASSFAGGSQPQHF. V and J are TRBV5-1 and TRBJ1-5; tentative D call: TRBD1 (5 bases). Looked up from germline, CDR1 is SGHRS and CDR2 is YFSETQ. Trimming left V 2 bases short and J 6 bases short, with 12 bases between. The CDR3 has 14 amino acids.

This chain uses TRBV20-1 with TRBJ2-5, with 9 bases identical to TRBD1. CDR3 length: 14 residues. The germline V gene encodes CDR1 DFQATT and CDR2 SNEGSKA (reference sequence). With V trimmed by 3 bases and J by 3 bases, 5 bases remained unmatched. This chain's CDR3 is CSASPRTGEETQYF. Written as DNA, the CDR3 is TGCAGTGCTAGCCCCAGGACAGGGGAAGAGACCCAGTACTTC.

The chain is built from TRBV7-3 and TRBJ2-7; 8 bases line up with TRBD1. The V gene's germline CDR1 is SGHTA and CDR2 FQGTGA. The CDR3 consists of 14 residues. V was clipped by 2 bases and J by 1 base; unmatched bases: 1. The CDR3 DNA reads TGTGCCAGCAGCTTACGGGACAGGTCCTACGAGCAGTACTTC. Translating it yields CASSLRDRSYEQYF. The entire variable domain, with the rest obtained from reference TRBV7-3 and TRBJ2-7, is as follows: GAGVSQTPSNKVTEKGKYVELRCDPISGHTALYWYRQSLGQGPEFLIYFQGTGAADDSGLPNDRFFAVRPEGSVSTLKIQRTERGDSAVYLCASSLRDRSYEQYFGPGTRLTVT.

This clonotype has a handful of counts. This CDR3 is CASSQQWTSGIYGYTF. Here the CDR3 DNA reads TGCGCCAGCAGCCAACAATGGACGTCGGGAATCTATGGCTACACCTTC. The chain uses TRBV4-1 and TRBJ1-2; D call uncertain. V was shortened by 2 bases and J by 4 bases, with 17 bases between the two germline ends. The CDR3 is 16 residues long. CDR1 and CDR2 (germline): MGHRA, YSYEKL.

This clonotype showed up many times. Its ends do not fully match the called genes, so a read error is possible. The rearrangement links TRBV5-1 to TRBJ2-1, with 7 bases that match TRBD2. The CDR3 has 15 residues. The germline CDR1 and CDR2 sequences are SGHRS and YFSETQ. CDR3 sequence reads: CASSFGGSSYNEQFF. In DNA, the CDR3 is TGTGCCAGCAGTTTTGGCGGGAGCTCCTACAATGAGCAGTTCTTC.

This clonotype occurred many times. The chain carries TRBV4-1 and TRBJ2-5, with 10 bases aligning to TRBD1. V trimming: 5 bases; J trimming: 4 bases; junction bases outside the gene matches: 4. This CDR3 has 14 amino acids. Germline V gives CDR1 MGHRA, CDR2 YSYEKL. CDR3 residues: CASSGQGGRETQYF. The CDR3 DNA sequence: TGCGCCAGCAGCGGACAGGGGGGGAGAGAGACCCAGTACTTC.

The rearrangement joins TRBV12-3 or TRBV12-4 to TRBJ2-1; D gene uncertain. The ends were cut back, 7 bases at V and 2 bases at J, with 15 bases in the middle. The CDR3 runs 15 residues. CDR3 amino acids: CASIHRGDPYNEQFF. The CDR3 nucleotides read TGTGCCAGCATCCACCGCGGAGACCCCTACAATGAGCAGTTCTTC.

The CDR3 region is CASSQPGRETQYF. The CDR3 nucleotides are TGCGCCAGCAGCCAACCGGGGCGGGAGACCCAGTACTTC. The rearrangement uses TRBV4-1 and TRBJ2-5; D is perhaps TRBD1 or TRBD2 (5 bases each). Germline V gene data show CDR1 as MGHRA and CDR2 as YSYEKL. V was clipped by 2 bases and J by 5 bases, with 9 bases between them. The CDR3 is 13 residues long.

The J gene is TRBJ1-1, the V gene TRBV20-1; TRBD1 matches at 8 bases. V gave up 6 bases and J gave up 3 bases; unmatched junction bases: 0. Germline CDR1 reads DFQATT; CDR2 reads SNEGSKA (reference sequence). There are 11 residues in the CDR3. The CDR3 protein is CSADRDTEAFF. In DNA form, the CDR3 reads TGCAGTGCGGACAGGGACACTGAAGCTTTCTTT.

V gene TRBV2 combines with J gene TRBJ2-7; the D call may be TRBD1 or TRBD2 (6 bases each). V was clipped by 7 bases and J by 6 bases, with 10 bases between them. CDR3 length: 11 amino acids. Germline values: CDR1 SNHLY, CDR2 FYNNEI. The CDR3 protein is CASMGGSEQYF. DNA for the CDR3: TGTGCCAGCATGGGGGGCTCCGAGCAGTACTTC.